Presented here are 24 T cell receptor beta chains from one specimen sequenced in a study of CD8+ T cells in alopecia areata. cDNA prepared by RNA extraction and subsequent reverse transcription served as the template for sequencing. Produced via immunoSEQ multiplex PCR; TCRdb's table is partial and in-frame only. The sample consists of some 180,000 clones, about 63% of them appearing once. The sequenced sample was CD4+ T cells sorted from blood, obtained at week 0. The receptors stem from a human donor with alopecia areata.

The chain is built from TRBV5-1 and TRBJ2-7; 8 bases agree with TRBD2. Germline loops: CDR1 SGHRS, CDR2 YFSETQ. Trimming took 4 bases from V and 10 from J; bases not matched to a gene: 10. The CDR3 sequence is 13 residues long. CDR3 DNA: TGCGCCAGCAGCGATACCGGGACTAGTGTTCAGTACTTC. The encoded protein is CASSDTGTSVQYF.

The V and J genes are TRBV29-1 and TRBJ2-2, with 9 nucleotides matching TRBD1. The CDR3 runs 14 residues. V shed 4 bases, J shed 4 bases, and the junction held 4 bases outside the gene matches. Germline lookup yields CDR1 SQVTM and CDR2 ANQGSEA. CDR3: CSVVGQGFTGELFF. The CDR3 nucleotides are TGCAGCGTTGTGGGACAGGGTTTCACCGGGGAGCTGTTTTTT.

This clone has more than one count but fewer than ten. The rearrangement links TRBV7-2 to TRBJ1-5; the D is unclear. Looked up from germline, CDR1 is SGHTA and CDR2 is FQGNSA. This CDR3 is built from 13 residues. The ends were cut back, 6 bases at V and 6 bases at J, with 12 bases in the middle. In DNA, the CDR3 is TGTGCCAGCAGGGAAGGCGCGGGTCAGCCCCAGCATTTT. Its protein product is CASREGAGQPQHF.

This clone was seen at least ten times. This same CDR3 is encoded by further DNA sequences in the sample. The chain couples TRBV30 to TRBJ1-5, with D possibly being TRBD1 (6 bases). The germline V and J ends were trimmed by 5 bases and 3 bases, with 11 bases remaining between them. There are 13 residues in the CDR3. In germline, CDR1 is GTSNPN, CDR2 SVGIG (reference sequence). CDR3 in DNA: TGTGCCTGGGCTGGGGGCGACAATCAGCCCCAGCATTTT. It is translated as CAWAGGDNQPQHF.

This rearrangement joins TRBV18 to TRBJ1-6; 7 nucleotides line up with TRBD1. The CDR3 runs to 14 residues. Germline assignment: CDR1 KGHSH and CDR2 LQKENI. V lost 5 bases to trimming and J lost 8 bases; unmatched junction nucleotides: 6. CDR3 nucleotides: TGTGCCAGCTCAGCGACAGGGAAGGATTCACCCCTCCACTTT. Its translation: CASSATGKDSPLHF. The whole variable domain, remainder taken from reference TRBV18 and TRBJ1-6, is NAGVMQNPRHLVRRRGQEARLRCSPMKGHSHVYWYRQLPEEGLKFMVYLQKENIIDESGMPKERFSAEFPKEGPSILRIQQVVRGDSAAYFCASSATGKDSPLHFGNGTRLTVT.

CDR3 nucleotide sequence: TGCGCCAGCACCGACACCGCCCAAGAGACCCAGTACTTC. Its protein product is CASTDTAQETQYF. The V and J genes are TRBV5-1 and TRBJ2-5, with D unclear. In germline, CDR1 is SGHRS, CDR2 YFSETQ. The CDR3 contains 13 residues. Trimming took off 6 bases at V and 1 base at J, with 10 bases between the two ends.

V gene TRBV29-1 combines with J gene TRBJ1-2, with unresolved D. Germline loops: CDR1 SQVTM, CDR2 ANQGSEA. There are 11 residues in the CDR3. Trimming shortened V by 8 bases and J by 0 bases, and 7 bases separated the two germline ends. DNA of the CDR3: TGCAGCACCTCGGCTAACTATGGCTACACCTTC. Residues: CSTSANYGYTF.

The genes are TRBV29-1 and TRBJ2-2; weak D call: TRBD2 (6 bases). The germline CDR1 and CDR2 sequences are SQVTM and ANQGSEA. Between the trimmed V and J ends, which lost 8 bases and 6 bases, there was a span of 19 bases. The CDR3 length is 14 residues. The chain's CDR3 is CSPGGVSKSGELFF. The DNA for the CDR3 is TGCAGCCCTGGAGGGGTTTCAAAGTCCGGGGAGCTGTTTTTT.

This clone occurred a few times. The J gene is TRBJ2-3, the V gene TRBV7-8; 9 nucleotides agree with TRBD2. Germline V gene sequence: CDR1 SGHVS, CDR2 FQNEAQ. The V segment lost 4 bases and the J segment 3 bases; nucleotides outside the gene matches: 8. The CDR3 covers 16 residues. This CDR3 reads CASSSLFSGGTDTQYF. In nucleotides, the CDR3 is TGTGCCAGCAGCTCCCTTTTTAGCGGGGGAACAGATACGCAGTATTTT.

The rearrangement links TRBV7-3 to TRBJ1-6, with D perhaps TRBD1 (6 bases). Germline V lookup: CDR1 SGHTA, CDR2 FQGTGA. There are 13 residues in the CDR3. V dropped 3 bases and J dropped 9 bases, with 9 bases sitting between them. CDR3 nucleotide sequence: TGTGCCAGCAGCTTGGGACATCTTTCACCCCTCCACTTT. Its protein product is CASSLGHLSPLHF.

The chain joins TRBV30 to TRBJ1-5, with D perhaps TRBD1 (5 bases). Germline values: CDR1 GTSNPN, CDR2 SVGIG (reference sequence). With 0 bases removed from V and 7 bases from J, the gap between germline ends came to 13 bases. This CDR3 contains 14 residues. The CDR3 protein is CAWSVRGGRQPQHF. The CDR3 coding sequence is TGTGCCTGGAGTGTACGGGGGGGTAGGCAGCCCCAGCATTTT.

V and J are TRBV27 and TRBJ2-1, with D maybe TRBD2 (5 bases). The CDR3 extends over 13 amino acids. V was shortened by 9 bases and J by 7 bases, with 16 bases between the two germline ends. CDR1 is MNHEY and CDR2 is SMNVEV in the germline V gene (reference sequence). CDR3 residues: CASFHGDRNEQFF. The CDR3 nucleotides are TGTGCCAGTTTCCACGGGGATCGGAATGAGCAGTTCTTC.

This clone was picked up a small number of times. This rearrangement joins TRBV7-2 to TRBJ2-2, with D unclear. The CDR3 sequence is 13 residues long. Trimming pared 3 bases from V and 7 bases from J, leaving 9 bases between. CDR1 is SGHTA, CDR2 FQGNSA, per germline. The CDR3 here is CASSFGYNGELFF. CDR3 in DNA: TGTGCCAGCAGCTTTGGGTATAACGGGGAGCTGTTTTTT. Based on the CDR3 plus reference TRBV7-2 and TRBJ2-2, the full variable domain is GAGVSQSPSNKVTEKGKDVELRCDPISGHTALYWYRQSLGQGLEFLIYFQGNSAPDKSGLPSDRFSAERTGGSVSTLTIQRTQQEDSAVYLCASSFGYNGELFFGEGSRLTVL.

The rearrangement links TRBV29-1 to TRBJ1-1; 7 nucleotides line up with TRBD1. Germline-derived CDR1 and CDR2 are SQVTM and ANQGSEA. The CDR3 loop spans 15 amino acids. V trimming: 6 bases; J trimming: 5 bases; junction bases outside the gene matches: 15. The CDR3 is CSVENDRANGTEAFF. The CDR3, as DNA: TGCAGCGTGGAGAACGACAGGGCTAATGGGACTGAAGCTTTCTTT. Supplemented by reference TRBV29-1 and TRBJ1-1, the full variable domain reads SAVISQKPSRDICQRGTSLTIQCQVDSQVTMMFWYRQQPGQSLTLIATANQGSEATYESGFVIDKFPISRPNLTFSTLTVSNMSPEDSSIYLCSVENDRANGTEAFFGQGTRLTVV.

This clone showed up many times. This chain links TRBV11-2 with TRBJ2-1; D might be TRBD1 (6 bases). V lost 5 bases and J 6 bases, leaving 17 bases between the germline ends. The CDR3 consists of 15 residues. Germline lookup yields CDR1 SGHAT and CDR2 FQNNGV. The CDR3 DNA follows: TGTGCCAGCAGCCCCCGGGGCAGGGGACCCAATGAGCAGTTCTTC. Its translation: CASSPRGRGPNEQFF.

There are many counts of this clone. The chain combines TRBV10-3 with TRBJ2-2; weak D call: TRBD2 (6 bases). Germline V gene sequence: CDR1 ENHRY, CDR2 SYGVKD. CDR3 length: 14 residues. The V gene lost 6 bases and the J gene lost 1 base, with 9 bases spanning the gap. The CDR3 here is CAIRGTVNTGELFF. CDR3 DNA: TGTGCCATCAGGGGGACTGTGAACACCGGGGAGCTGTTTTTT.

V usage is TRBV25-1 and J usage is TRBJ2-3, with D possibly being TRBD2 (6 bases). This CDR3 has 12 amino acids. The germline V gene encodes CDR1 MGHDK and CDR2 SYGVNS. V lost 4 bases to trimming and J lost 7 bases, with 9 bases between them. The CDR3 protein is CASSGTKNTQYF. In DNA, the CDR3 is TGTGCCAGCAGTGGGACTAAGAATACGCAGTATTTT.

This clone has only one observation. The chain has TRBV5-6 and TRBJ2-1; D is possibly TRBD1 or TRBD2 (5 bases each). The CDR3 extends over 12 amino acids. V was trimmed by 8 bases and J by 7 bases, leaving 13 bases between them. Germline-derived CDR1 and CDR2 are SGHDT and YYEEEE. The CDR3 sequence is CARILRGNEQFF. The DNA of the CDR3 is TGTGCCAGAATCTTGAGGGGAAATGAGCAGTTCTTC.

This clone was observed a handful of times. The rearrangement uses TRBV29-1 and TRBJ2-7, with TRBD2 identical over 7 bases. Germline-derived CDR1 and CDR2 are SQVTM and ANQGSEA. V lost 6 bases to trimming and J lost 2 bases; unmatched junction nucleotides: 10. This CDR3 has 14 amino acids. This chain's CDR3 is CSVHGGTPPYEQYF. CDR3 DNA: TGCAGCGTACACGGGGGGACGCCTCCCTACGAGCAGTACTTC.

A few counts support this clone. CDR3 sequence reads: CASSLLVSTDTQYF. CDR3 sequence (DNA): TGTGCCAGCAGTCTCCTCGTTAGCACAGATACGCAGTATTTT. The chain joins TRBV28 to TRBJ2-3; the D is unclear. V lost 5 bases and J 0 bases, leaving 9 bases between the germline ends. Germline V lookup: CDR1 MDHEN, CDR2 SYDVKM. The CDR3 spans 14 residues.

The rearrangement joins TRBV4-3 to TRBJ1-6, with D unclear. V lost 4 bases and J lost 7, with 11 bases in between. This CDR3 region has 14 residues. Germline V CDR1 and CDR2: LGHNA, YSLEER. DNA of the CDR3: TGCGCCAGCAGCCCCTACATTGGGAATTCACCCCTCCACTTT. As protein: CASSPYIGNSPLHF.

This clone was picked up a small number of times. The chain couples TRBV2 to TRBJ1-6; 11 bases agree with TRBD1. Trimming removed 5 bases from V and 9 bases from J; junction bases left unmatched: 15. Germline V gene lookup returns CDR1 SNHLY and CDR2 FYNNEI. The CDR3 extends over 18 amino acids. The chain's CDR3 is CASSTGTGGNLVISPLHF. The CDR3 DNA follows: TGTGCCAGCAGTACCGGGACAGGGGGGAATTTGGTGATTTCACCCCTCCACTTT.

V gene TRBV10-3 combines with J gene TRBJ1-1; a weak D match, TRBD1 (5 bases). Trimming shortened V by 3 bases and J by 1 base, and 6 bases separated the two germline ends. The germline V gene encodes CDR1 ENHRY and CDR2 SYGVKD. The CDR3 loop spans 13 amino acids. The CDR3 nucleotides read TGTGCCATCAGTGAACAGGAGAACACTGAAGCTTTCTTT. It yields the protein CAISEQENTEAFF.

The rearrangement links TRBV18 to TRBJ2-2; no firm D call. Per the germline V gene, CDR1 is KGHSH and CDR2 is LQKENI. This CDR3 has 15 residues. V lost 6 bases and J lost 4, with 15 bases in between. CDR3 loop: CASSVLGHTTGELFF. The CDR3 DNA reads as TGTGCCAGCTCGGTCCTCGGGCACACCACCGGGGAGCTGTTTTTT.